One and the same sample provided the 2 T cell receptor beta chains below, sequenced in a study of T cell repertoires in cytomegalovirus infection. Using its own MiXCR run on the reads, TCRdb lists one record per CDR3 protein. This sample has 800,000 to 950,000 distinct CDR3 sequences, with around a third found just once. These receptors' antigens are unknown. Sequenced material: cultured CD8+ T cells from PBMCs, taken from culture after CMV antigen stimulation. The receptors derive from a human donor in good health (CMV status not recorded). Some clones in this sample may be carry-over from other donors' samples.

The chain combines TRBV12-3 or TRBV12-4 with TRBJ2-2; TRBD2 might be the D (5 bases). Trimming took 6 bases from V and 0 from J, leaving 20 bases between them. This CDR3 contains 18 residues. As DNA, the CDR3 is TGTGCCAGCAGCTCTAGTAGGACTTACGATTCGAACACCGGGGAGCTGTTTTTT. Translation gives CASSSSRTYDSNTGELFF.

V is TRBV5-6 and J is TRBJ1-1, with no clear D. In germline, CDR1 is SGHDT, CDR2 YYEEEE. This CDR3 comprises 13 residues. V lost 4 bases and J lost 5, with 12 bases in between. The CDR3 DNA reads as TGTGCCAGCAGCCCGCCCGGGAGAACTGAAGCTTTCTTT. Protein sequence: CASSPPGRTEAFF.